The entry below gives a single T cell receptor beta chain sequence along with its context. The V end lost 2 bases, the J end lost 1 base, and 6 bases lay between the germline ends. Germline V gene data show CDR1 as SGHAT and CDR2 as FQDESV (reference sequence). CDR3 length equals 14 residues. In the authors' workflow: Amplification from reference gene primers served as the basis for estimated nucleated cell counts. Only in-frame clones appear in the TCRdb table, and some are missing; sequencing was by immunoSEQ multiplex PCR. The V and J calls and the clone size are those of that table, but D and trimming were determined from the DNA. This table holds about 100,000 clones, 86% found once. The data were taken from a study of blood T cell repertoires in COVID-19. The overall study: Samples came from the United States, Italy and Spain, spanning acute and convalescent COVID-19. Nucleic acid was either cDNA or gDNA, and it came from T cells, B-cell-depleted T cells, or PBMCs.

This receptor was identified in a man older than 75 with acute or convalescent COVID-19. The V gene is TRBV11-1, the J gene TRBJ2-1; D is unclear. The sequenced material came from peripheral blood. The DNA for the CDR3 is TGTGCCAGCAGCTTATCCGGGTCCTACAATGAGCAGTTCTTC. Translation: CASSLSGSYNEQFF. The entire variable domain, with the rest obtained from reference TRBV11-1 and TRBJ2-1, is as follows: EAEVAQSPRYKITEKSQAVAFWCDPISGHATLYWYRQILGQGPELLVQFQDESVVDDSQLPKDRFSAERLKGVDSTLKIQPAELGDSAMYLCASSLSGSYNEQFFGPGTRLTVL.